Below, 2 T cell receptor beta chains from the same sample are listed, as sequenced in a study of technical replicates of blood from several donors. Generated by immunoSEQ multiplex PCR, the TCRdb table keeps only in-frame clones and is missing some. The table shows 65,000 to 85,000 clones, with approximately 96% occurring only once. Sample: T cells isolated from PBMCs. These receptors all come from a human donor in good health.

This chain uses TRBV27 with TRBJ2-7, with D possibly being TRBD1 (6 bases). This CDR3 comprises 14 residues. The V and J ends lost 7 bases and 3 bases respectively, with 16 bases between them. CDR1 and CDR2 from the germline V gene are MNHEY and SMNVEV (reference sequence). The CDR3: CASIRQDLGYEQYF. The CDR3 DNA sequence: TGTGCCAGCATTAGACAGGATCTAGGCTACGAGCAGTACTTC.

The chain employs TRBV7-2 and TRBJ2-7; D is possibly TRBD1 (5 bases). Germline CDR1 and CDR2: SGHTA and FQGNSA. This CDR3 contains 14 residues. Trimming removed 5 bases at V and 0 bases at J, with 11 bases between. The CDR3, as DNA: TGTGCCAGCAGCGACCAGGGCATCTCCTACGAGCAGTACTTC. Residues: CASSDQGISYEQYF.